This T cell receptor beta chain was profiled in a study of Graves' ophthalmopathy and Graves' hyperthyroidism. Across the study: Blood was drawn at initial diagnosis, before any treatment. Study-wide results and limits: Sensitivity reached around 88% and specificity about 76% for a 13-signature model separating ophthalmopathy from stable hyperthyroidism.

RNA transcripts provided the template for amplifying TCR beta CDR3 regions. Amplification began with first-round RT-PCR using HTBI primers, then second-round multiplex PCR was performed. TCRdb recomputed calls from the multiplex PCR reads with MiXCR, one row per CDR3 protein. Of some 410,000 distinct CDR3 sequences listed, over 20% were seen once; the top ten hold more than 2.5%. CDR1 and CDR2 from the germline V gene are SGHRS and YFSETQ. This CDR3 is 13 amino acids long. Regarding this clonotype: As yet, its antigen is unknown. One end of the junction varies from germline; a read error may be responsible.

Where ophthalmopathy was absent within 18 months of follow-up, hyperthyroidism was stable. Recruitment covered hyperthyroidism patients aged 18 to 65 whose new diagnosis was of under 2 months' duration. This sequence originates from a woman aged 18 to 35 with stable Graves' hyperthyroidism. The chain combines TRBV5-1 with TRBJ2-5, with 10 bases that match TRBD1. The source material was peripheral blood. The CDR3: CASRRQGAETQYF. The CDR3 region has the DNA TGCGCCAGCAGAAGACAGGGGGCTGAGACCCAATACTTC. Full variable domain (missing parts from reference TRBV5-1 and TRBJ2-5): KAGVTQTPRYLIKTRGQQVTLSCSPISGHRSVSWYQQTPGQGLQFLFEYFSETQRNKGNFPGRFSGRQFSNSRSEMNVSTLELGDSALYLCASRRQGAETQYFGPGTRLLVL.